This TCR beta chain was recorded in a study of OX40 agonist ivuxolimab in advanced cancers. Germline values: CDR1 SGHVS, CDR2 FQNEAQ. The CDR3 covers 14 residues. The ends lost 4 bases at V and 5 bases at J; junction bases unmatched: 7. Produced via immunoSEQ multiplex PCR; TCRdb's table is partial and in-frame only. Counted here are about 38,000 clones, more than 75% occurring once; the ten biggest clones make up approximately 31%. This clonotype originated in an adult with an advanced solid tumor such as melanoma, head and neck, liver or kidney cancer. This material consisted of CD4+ or CD8+ T cells sorted from blood, taken in a trial of the OX40 agonist ivuxolimab. The gene calls are TRBV7-8 and TRBJ2-5; 7 positions agree with TRBD2. CDR3 nucleotides: TGTGCCAGCAGCTCCAGCGGGGTTAGGGAGACCCAGTACTTC. It specifies CASSSSGVRETQYF.